This T cell receptor beta chain came from a study of blood T cell repertoires in COVID-19. In germline, CDR1 is SNHLY, CDR2 FYNNEI. The V end lost 5 bases, the J end lost 4 bases, and 14 bases lay between the germline ends. The CDR3 spans 14 residues. In the original workflow: Scientists estimated how many nucleated cells there were by amplifying reference gene primers. Clones were read by immunoSEQ multiplex PCR, and TCRdb kept only the in-frame ones, dropping some. The D gene and trimming were derived from the DNA, and the V and J assignments and clone size from that table. The top ten clones hold roughly 2.5% of a sample with tens of thousands of clones, about nine tenths of them seen once.

The rearrangement joins TRBV2 to TRBJ1-1; D possibly corresponds to TRBD1 (6 bases). The receptor's source is a human donor in a cohort sampled during active COVID-19. Sequencing was done on a sample of peripheral blood. The CDR3, as DNA: TGTGCCAGCAGTACCTCAGGGGTGGCCACTGAAGCTTTCTTT. Translation gives CASSTSGVATEAFF.